There are a few counts of the clone carrying this T cell receptor (beta chain). The CDR3 spans 15 residues. Seattle patients were enrolled during active infection and followed longitudinally. The sample comes from a study of blood T cell repertoires in COVID-19. Study-wide context: Specimens from acute and convalescent COVID-19 originated in the United States, Italy and Spain. In each case, the material was cDNA or gDNA derived from T cells, B-cell-depleted T cells, or PBMCs.

Only in-frame clones appear in the TCRdb table, and some are missing; sequencing was by immunoSEQ multiplex PCR. This table has about 370,000 clones, roughly 90% appearing once. Input material: peripheral blood. The chain links TRBV12-1 to TRBJ1-3; TRBD1, the table's D call, was not compared with the DNA. TRBV12-1 is noted as a pseudogene. The sequence was collected from a woman under 40 with COVID-19, enrolled during active disease. The CDR3 DNA is TGTGCCAGCAGCTTTTCACGACAGAGTGGAAACACCATATATTTT. Translated, it gives CASSFSRQSGNTIYF.